These T cell receptor beta chains were read from a single sample in a study of radiation and T cells in renal cell carcinoma. Method: immunoSEQ multiplex PCR; TCRdb's copy keeps in-frame clones and lacks some. This sample yields around 170,000 clones, of which about 85% are seen a single time; 10% to 12% belongs to the top ten. The material sequenced was blood, taken from a patient whose treatment included radiotherapy and nephrectomy. The receptors come from a woman aged 45-65 years with renal cell carcinoma. Both conserved end residues are part of each CDR3. The order of the fields is CDR3 length, V gene, clone size, D gene, J gene, CDR3 DNA, CDR3 protein. A D gene is named only where the DNA matches it firmly. Clone size, where shown, is once, few, many, or a class for clones that have expanded.

len: 16
v_gene: TRBV5-1
abundance: NA
d_gene: TRBD2
j_gene: TRBJ2-7
CDR3nt: TGCGCCAGCAGCTTGGGGCTAGCGGGGGACCTCTACGAGCAGTACTTC
CDR3aa: CASSLGLAGDLYEQYF

len: 14
v_gene: TRBV7-2
abundance: NA
d_gene: TRBD2
j_gene: TRBJ2-3
CDR3nt: TGTGCCAGCAGCTTCAAGCGGGGGGTACATACGCAGTATTTT
CDR3aa: CASSFKRGVHTQYF

len: 15
v_gene: TRBV9
abundance: NA
d_gene: NA
j_gene: TRBJ1-6
CDR3nt: TGTGCCAGCAGCGTAGGTGTAACGGGTAATTCACCCCTCCACTTT
CDR3aa: CASSVGVTGNSPLHF

len: 15
v_gene: TRBV5-1
abundance: NA
d_gene: NA
j_gene: TRBJ2-3
CDR3nt: TGCGCCAGCAGCTTGATGGGGGGAAAGGCAGATACGCAGTATTTT
CDR3aa: CASSLMGGKADTQYF

len: 15
v_gene: TRBV5-1
abundance: NA
d_gene: NA
j_gene: TRBJ1-1
CDR3nt: TGCGCCAGCAAGGGGAGAATCGGTGAGAACACTGAAGCTTTCTTT
CDR3aa: CASKGRIGENTEAFF

len: 14
v_gene: TRBV6-5
abundance: NA
d_gene: TRBD2
j_gene: TRBJ2-1
CDR3nt: TGTGCCAGCAAGGGAGGACTAGCGCTCAATGAGCAGTTCTTC
CDR3aa: CASKGGLALNEQFF

len: 14
v_gene: TRBV13
abundance: NA
d_gene: NA
j_gene: TRBJ2-3
CDR3nt: TGTGCCAGCAGCTTAGGGGCGGTTGGAGATACGCAGTATTTT
CDR3aa: CASSLGAVGDTQYF

len: 14
v_gene: TRBV5-1
abundance: NA
d_gene: NA
j_gene: TRBJ2-6
CDR3nt: TGCGCCAGCAGCTTGGCAGATGGGGCCAACGTCCTGACTTTC
CDR3aa: CASSLADGANVLTF

len: 12
v_gene: TRBV5-6
abundance: NA
d_gene: NA
j_gene: TRBJ2-7
CDR3nt: TGTGCCAGCAGCTTGGTAGGGGATGAGCAGTACTTC
CDR3aa: CASSLVGDEQYF

len: 16
v_gene: TRBV19
abundance: once
d_gene: NA
j_gene: TRBJ1-4
CDR3nt: TGTGCCAGTGAGAGTGAAATCGGACAAACTAATGAAAAACTGTTTTTT
CDR3aa: CASESEIGQTNEKLFF

len: 17
v_gene: TRBV5-1
abundance: once
d_gene: TRBD2
j_gene: TRBJ2-1
CDR3nt: TGCGCCAGCAGCTTGGCCCTACTAGCGGGGGGGCTGGGTGAGCAGTTCTTC
CDR3aa: CASSLALLAGGLGEQFF

len: 15
v_gene: TRBV7-8
abundance: NA
d_gene: TRBD1
j_gene: TRBJ1-5
CDR3nt: TGTGCCAGCAGCCCGTCACAGGGGGCAGGTAGAGCCCAGCATTTT
CDR3aa: CASSPSQGAGRAQHF

len: 11
v_gene: TRBV6-5
abundance: NA
d_gene: NA
j_gene: TRBJ1-2
CDR3nt: TGTGCCAGCAGGGGGAGCGGTGGCTACACCTTC
CDR3aa: CASRGSGGYTF

len: 14
v_gene: TRBV29-1
abundance: once
d_gene: NA
j_gene: TRBJ1-1
CDR3nt: TGCAGGCTTTTAACTGATGGCTGGGGAACTGAAGCTTTCTTT
CDR3aa: CRLLTDGWGTEAFF

len: 12
v_gene: TRBV2
abundance: once
d_gene: NA
j_gene: TRBJ2-5
CDR3nt: TGTGCCAGCAGTAACAGTCGCGAGACCCAGTACTTC
CDR3aa: CASSNSRETQYF

len: 12
v_gene: TRBV5-6
abundance: NA
d_gene: TRBD2
j_gene: TRBJ2-7
CDR3nt: TGTGCCAGCAGCCCGGGGGGGCCAGAGCAGTACTTC
CDR3aa: CASSPGGPEQYF

len: 13
v_gene: TRBV11-3
abundance: NA
d_gene: NA
j_gene: TRBJ2-7
CDR3nt: TGTGCCAGCAGCTTAGGCCAGACCTACGAGCAGTACTTC
CDR3aa: CASSLGQTYEQYF

len: 15
v_gene: TRBV7-8
abundance: NA
d_gene: NA
j_gene: TRBJ1-4
CDR3nt: TGTGCCAGCAGCACTGGCTATGGGACAATTGAAAAACTGTTTTTT
CDR3aa: CASSTGYGTIEKLFF

len: 18
v_gene: TRBV2
abundance: NA
d_gene: TRBD2
j_gene: TRBJ2-5
CDR3nt: TGTGCCAGCAGTATTACCGGGACTAGGAGTACCGGCGATGAGACCCAGTACTTC
CDR3aa: CASSITGTRSTGDETQYF

len: 15
v_gene: TRBV13
abundance: NA
d_gene: NA
j_gene: TRBJ1-1
CDR3nt: TGTGCCAGCAGCTTCGGGACGAGCATGAACACTGAAGCTTTCTTT
CDR3aa: CASSFGTSMNTEAFF

len: 14
v_gene: TRBV2
abundance: NA
d_gene: TRBD1
j_gene: TRBJ1-1
CDR3nt: TGTGCCAGCAGTGAAGCGAGGACAGGGTCTGAAGCTTTCTTT
CDR3aa: CASSEARTGSEAFF

len: 17
v_gene: TRBV5-1
abundance: NA
d_gene: TRBD2
j_gene: TRBJ2-6
CDR3nt: TGCGCCAGCAGCCTCGGGGGGTACTTTACTGGGGCCAACGTCCTGACTTTC
CDR3aa: CASSLGGYFTGANVLTF

len: 15
v_gene: TRBV7-8
abundance: NA
d_gene: NA
j_gene: TRBJ1-4
CDR3nt: TGTGCCAGCAGCAAACAGGGCGCAACTAATGAAAAACTGTTTTTT
CDR3aa: CASSKQGATNEKLFF

len: 15
v_gene: TRBV7-2
abundance: once
d_gene: TRBD1
j_gene: TRBJ2-5
CDR3nt: TGTGCCAGCAGCTTTTCACAGGGGGCGCGGGAGACCCAGTACTTC
CDR3aa: CASSFSQGARETQYF

len: 15
v_gene: TRBV6-5
abundance: NA
d_gene: NA
j_gene: TRBJ1-2
CDR3nt: TGTGCCAGCACCTCCTCACAGGGTATGAACTATGGCTACACCTTC
CDR3aa: CASTSSQGMNYGYTF

len: 14
v_gene: TRBV5-1
abundance: NA
d_gene: TRBD1
j_gene: TRBJ2-3
CDR3nt: TGCGCCAGCAGCACTCCGGACAGGGGTGGAACGCAGTATTTT
CDR3aa: CASSTPDRGGTQYF

len: 15
v_gene: TRBV6-5
abundance: NA
d_gene: NA
j_gene: TRBJ1-1
CDR3nt: TGTGCCAGCAGTTACCCTGGGACGGCCAGCACTGAAGCTTTCTTT
CDR3aa: CASSYPGTASTEAFF

len: 14
v_gene: TRBV7-9
abundance: NA
d_gene: NA
j_gene: TRBJ1-3
CDR3nt: TGTGCCAGCAGCTCACCAGGCTCTGGAAACACCATATATTTT
CDR3aa: CASSSPGSGNTIYF

len: 13
v_gene: TRBV6-1
abundance: NA
d_gene: NA
j_gene: TRBJ1-5
CDR3nt: TGTGCCAGCAGTGAAGCGAGCAGACAGCCCCAGCATTTT
CDR3aa: CASSEASRQPQHF

len: 15
v_gene: TRBV4-1
abundance: NA
d_gene: TRBD1
j_gene: TRBJ1-1
CDR3nt: TGCGCCAGCAGCCAAACCGGGACAGAAGGAACTGAAGCTTTCTTT
CDR3aa: CASSQTGTEGTEAFF

len: 15
v_gene: TRBV9
abundance: NA
d_gene: NA
j_gene: TRBJ2-7
CDR3nt: TGTGCCAGCAGCGTAGCGGCTAGCCCAACCTACGAGCAGTACTTC
CDR3aa: CASSVAASPTYEQYF

len: 14
v_gene: TRBV11-2
abundance: NA
d_gene: NA
j_gene: TRBJ1-1
CDR3nt: TGTGCCAGCAGCTTAGAAATCATGAACACTGAAGCTTTCTTT
CDR3aa: CASSLEIMNTEAFF

len: 15
v_gene: TRBV7-2
abundance: NA
d_gene: NA
j_gene: TRBJ2-2
CDR3nt: TGTGCCAGCAGCTTAATCGGGGCGGGGACCGGGGAGCTGTTTTTT
CDR3aa: CASSLIGAGTGELFF

len: 14
v_gene: TRBV27
abundance: NA
d_gene: NA
j_gene: TRBJ1-2
CDR3nt: TGTGCCAGCAGTTTTTGGGGGAAGGACGGTGGCTACACCTTC
CDR3aa: CASSFWGKDGGYTF

len: 16
v_gene: TRBV30
abundance: NA
d_gene: TRBD2
j_gene: TRBJ2-2
CDR3nt: TGTGCCTGCCCTACCGGGAGGGGGGCAGGGACCGGGGAGCTGTTTTTT
CDR3aa: CACPTGRGAGTGELFF

len: 13
v_gene: TRBV5-6
abundance: NA
d_gene: NA
j_gene: TRBJ1-1
CDR3nt: TGTGCCAGCAGCTTGCACAGATGGGCTGAAGCTTTCTTT
CDR3aa: CASSLHRWAEAFF

len: 13
v_gene: TRBV7-2
abundance: NA
d_gene: NA
j_gene: TRBJ1-1
CDR3nt: TGTGCCAGCAGCTCCGTAACAGGTATAGGAGCTTTCTTT
CDR3aa: CASSSVTGIGAFF

len: 17
v_gene: TRBV11-2
abundance: NA
d_gene: NA
j_gene: TRBJ1-2
CDR3nt: TGTGCCAGCAGCTTAAGGTGGGTGGGCCTCTCTACCTATGGCTACACCTTC
CDR3aa: CASSLRWVGLSTYGYTF

len: 13
v_gene: TRBV6-1
abundance: once
d_gene: NA
j_gene: TRBJ2-5
CDR3nt: TGTGCCAGCAGTAAGGATCAGGGAGAGACCCAGTACTTC
CDR3aa: CASSKDQGETQYF

len: 15
v_gene: TRBV7-3
abundance: once
d_gene: NA
j_gene: TRBJ1-1
CDR3nt: TGTGCCAGCAGCCCCGGGGTAGGCCCGAACACTGAAGCTTTCTTT
CDR3aa: CASSPGVGPNTEAFF

len: 15
v_gene: TRBV6-1
abundance: NA
d_gene: TRBD1
j_gene: TRBJ1-2
CDR3nt: TGTGCCAGCAGTCTTACTCCGGGACAGGGTGATGGCTACACCTTC
CDR3aa: CASSLTPGQGDGYTF

len: 13
v_gene: TRBV6-5
abundance: NA
d_gene: TRBD1
j_gene: TRBJ1-2
CDR3nt: TGTGCCAGCAGCTCCGGGACAGGGGGAGGCTACACCTTC
CDR3aa: CASSSGTGGGYTF

len: 13
v_gene: TRBV30
abundance: NA
d_gene: TRBD2
j_gene: TRBJ2-2
CDR3nt: TGTGCCTTGACTAGCGTCGGGACCGGGGAGCTGTTTTTT
CDR3aa: CALTSVGTGELFF

len: 13
v_gene: TRBV30
abundance: NA
d_gene: NA
j_gene: TRBJ1-2
CDR3nt: TGTGCCTGGAGTGTCTTGCAGTCCTATGGCTACACCTTC
CDR3aa: CAWSVLQSYGYTF

len: 14
v_gene: TRBV7-6
abundance: once
d_gene: NA
j_gene: TRBJ1-2
CDR3nt: TGTGCCAGCAGCCCACAGACAGATAACTATGGCTACACCTTC
CDR3aa: CASSPQTDNYGYTF

len: 15
v_gene: TRBV5-4
abundance: NA
d_gene: NA
j_gene: TRBJ1-4
CDR3nt: TGTGCCAGCAGCTTGGAGGGGCGGAGTAATGAAAAACTGTTTTTT
CDR3aa: CASSLEGRSNEKLFF

len: 13
v_gene: TRBV30
abundance: NA
d_gene: NA
j_gene: TRBJ1-1
CDR3nt: TGTGCCTGGAGAGGACAGCTGAACACTGAAGCTTTCTTT
CDR3aa: CAWRGQLNTEAFF

len: 15
v_gene: TRBV5-1
abundance: NA
d_gene: NA
j_gene: TRBJ1-6
CDR3nt: TGCGCCAGCAGATCTAGGGCAACGAATAATTCACCCCTCCACTTT
CDR3aa: CASRSRATNNSPLHF

len: 15
v_gene: TRBV14
abundance: NA
d_gene: NA
j_gene: TRBJ1-2
CDR3nt: TGTGCCAGCAGCCAAAAGGACCCTGAGGCCTATGGCTACACCTTC
CDR3aa: CASSQKDPEAYGYTF

len: 15
v_gene: TRBV6-1
abundance: NA
d_gene: TRBD1
j_gene: TRBJ2-2
CDR3nt: TGTGCCAGCAGTGGGGGGACAGCGAACACCGGGGAGCTGTTTTTT
CDR3aa: CASSGGTANTGELFF

len: 15
v_gene: TRBV5-1
abundance: NA
d_gene: NA
j_gene: TRBJ1-2
CDR3nt: TGCGCCAGCAGCCCCGGTAGGGGGAATGGCTATGGCTACACCTTC
CDR3aa: CASSPGRGNGYGYTF

len: 13
v_gene: TRBV2
abundance: NA
d_gene: NA
j_gene: TRBJ2-7
CDR3nt: TGTGCCAGCAGTGAAGCCCCCAGGGACGAGCAGTACTTC
CDR3aa: CASSEAPRDEQYF

len: 16
v_gene: TRBV15
abundance: NA
d_gene: TRBD1
j_gene: TRBJ1-4
CDR3nt: TGTGCCACCAGCAGAGACCCAGGACAGGGGGGCGAAAAACTGTTTTTT
CDR3aa: CATSRDPGQGGEKLFF

len: 14
v_gene: TRBV7-2
abundance: NA
d_gene: NA
j_gene: TRBJ1-5
CDR3nt: TGTGCCAGCAGCTTAGATGTAGCTAATGGGCCCCAGCATTTT
CDR3aa: CASSLDVANGPQHF

len: 16
v_gene: TRBV4-1
abundance: NA
d_gene: TRBD2
j_gene: TRBJ2-2
CDR3nt: TGCGCCAGCAGCCCCCGGGAGGGGTCCCACACCGGGGAGCTGTTTTTT
CDR3aa: CASSPREGSHTGELFF